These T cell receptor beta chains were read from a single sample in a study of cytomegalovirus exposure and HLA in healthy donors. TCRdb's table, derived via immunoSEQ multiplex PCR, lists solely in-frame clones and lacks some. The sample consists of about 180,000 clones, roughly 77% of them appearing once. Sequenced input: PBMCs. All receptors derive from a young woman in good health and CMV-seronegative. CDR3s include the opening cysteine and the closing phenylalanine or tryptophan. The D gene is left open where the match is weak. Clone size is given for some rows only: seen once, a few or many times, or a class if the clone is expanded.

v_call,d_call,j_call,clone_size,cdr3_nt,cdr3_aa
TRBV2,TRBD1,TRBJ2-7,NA,TGTGCCAGCATCTCGGGACAGGAGACCTACGAGCAGTACTTC,CASISGQETYEQYF
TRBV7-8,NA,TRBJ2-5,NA,TGTGCCAGCAGCCCGCGGCGAGAGACCCAGTACTTC,CASSPRRETQYF
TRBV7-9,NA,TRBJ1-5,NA,TGTGCCAGCAGCTTTGGACTCCTTCCGAATCAGCCCCAGCATTTT,CASSFGLLPNQPQHF
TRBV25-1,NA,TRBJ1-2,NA,TGTGCCAGCAGTGGGACTGGTCTCGGCTATGGCTACACCTTC,CASSGTGLGYGYTF
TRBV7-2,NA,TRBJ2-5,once,TGTGCCAGCAGCTTAATCCGGGAAGAGACCCAGTACTTC,CASSLIREETQYF
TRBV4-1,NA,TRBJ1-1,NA,TGCGCCAGCAGCCATACAGGGTGTAGGACGACGCGGAACACTGAAGCTTTCTTT,CASSHTGCRTTRNTEAFF
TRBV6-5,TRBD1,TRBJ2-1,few,TGTGCCAGCAGCAAACAGGGGTGGTGGGTCTTC,CASSKQGWWVF
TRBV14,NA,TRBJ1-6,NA,TGTGCCAGCAGCCAAGAGTCGGGGGTTTCACCCCTCCACTTT,CASSQESGVSPLHF
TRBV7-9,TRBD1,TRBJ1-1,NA,TGTGCCAGCAGCCAGGGACAGATGAACACTGAAGCTTTCTTT,CASSQGQMNTEAFF
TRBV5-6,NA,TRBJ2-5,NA,TGTGCCAGCAGCGGCGGGGGCCTCTGGAAGACCCAGTACTTC,CASSGGGLWKTQYF
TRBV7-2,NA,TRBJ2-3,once,TGTGCCAGCAGCCAAGGGAGAGATACGCAGTATTTT,CASSQGRDTQYF
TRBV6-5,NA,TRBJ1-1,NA,TGTGCCAGCAGTTACGGAGGATCCGGAGCTTTCTTT,CASSYGGSGAFF
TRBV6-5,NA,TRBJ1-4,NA,TGTGCCAGCAGTTACGCGGAAACTAATGAAAAACTGTTTTTT,CASSYAETNEKLFF